This TCR beta chain was identified in a study of blood T cells in healthy people across ages. CDR3 length: 12 amino acids. Germline V gene data show CDR1 as SQVTM and CDR2 as ANQGSEA. Unmatched junction bases numbered 6, after V lost 5 bases and J lost 5 bases. General study results and limits: Shifts in expanded clonotypes may have been confounded by donor CMV status, which was unknown.

This clonotype was counted only a few times. The target antigen is unknown. Alongside a J-beta primer mix, a sample-barcoded 5' primer served in a second PCR lasting about 7 to 12 cycles. Every molecule of cDNA carried a tag from a template-switch adaptor with 12 random nucleotides. TCRdb passed the 5' RACE reads through MiXCR, listing each CDR3 protein once. The sample lists 550,000 to 700,000 distinct CDR3 sequences, roughly 28% occurring once. The V gene is TRBV29-1, the J gene TRBJ2-7; 7 nucleotides match TRBD2. The sequence derives from a woman in her 70s in good health. Material: blood. The CDR3 protein is CSVRRGGNEQYF. Here the CDR3 DNA reads TGCAGCGTTCGCCGGGGAGGGAACGAGCAGTACTTC.